This T cell receptor (beta chain) was sequenced during a study of spatial heterogeneity in lung cancer (dated by TCRdb to 2018 to 2020). Regarding the complete study: More beta-chain than alpha-chain transcripts were consistently detected, likely reflecting higher beta-chain transcript abundance. A strong correlation was found between TCR transcript counts in tumor regions and a T cell transcriptional module score from matched bulk RNA-seq. In the raw uncorrected reads, each unique combination of TCR and UMI appeared more than ten times on average. In non-small cell lung cancer, the study quantitatively compared TCR alpha and beta repertoires across several tumor regions, matched nontumor lung, and blood. Nonsynonymous mutation counts, determined by whole-exome sequencing of tumor tissue, were related to features of the TCR repertoire. Both alpha and beta chains were TCR-sequenced in samples taken at surgery, namely 220 tumor regions, 62 to 65 matched nontumor lung samples and a few dozen PBMC samples. Results the study describes overall, beyond this receptor: Counts of ubiquitous and regional expanded TCRs were found to correlate with counts of ubiquitous and regional nonsynonymous mutations, respectively. Additional single-cell paired TCR alpha and beta sequencing was considered necessary to confirm, at a functional level, the hypothesis that regional TCRs recognize regional mutations. A correlation was observed between the number of expanded intratumoral alpha and beta TCRs and the tumor nonsynonymous mutation count. Estimated TCR-seq coverage of tumor T cells was only around 6.7% for alpha chains and around 13% for beta chains.

The CDR1 and CDR2 encoded by the germline V gene (reference sequence) are LGHDT and YNNKEL. V is trimmed back by 4 bases and J by 4 bases, and the junction contains 10 bases that no gene match accounts for. The CDR3 runs 17 residues from the cysteine to the phenylalanine. Left in the record is the CDR3 DNA by itself, 51 bases read in frame from the first base. Library preparation used 5' RACE. TCRdb lists the instrument as NextSeq 500. To allow correction of PCR and sequencing errors, the TCR library protocol tagged every TCR cDNA molecule with a unique molecular identifier. The authors' analysis ran thus. TCR identification, UMI-based error correction and CDR3 extraction were performed with Decombinator tools. Expanded TCRs were defined as those above a frequency of 2 per 1,000, corresponding to the top 1% of the tumor frequency distribution. Expanded tumor TCRs were classed as regional if statistically deemed absent (corrected P<0.05) from at least one tumor region, otherwise ubiquitous. Renyi diversity was calculated using the R vegan package after each repertoire was subsampled 100 times to 5,000 TCRs. CDR3 similarity networks were constructed using string-kernel similarity of amino acid triplets, with links drawn between CDR3s whose pairwise similarity was above 0.82. In TCRdb, the public reads were trimmed at Q25 with fastp and aligned with MiXCR, with productive beta chains retained. Each entry merges the rows of one CDR3 protein and shows their most common DNA and genes. These V and J calls are TCRdb output, not the study's own analysis. The sample has around 100,000 distinct CDR3 sequences on record, nearly 4.5% of them singletons. Less than 25% of the sample comes from the top ten.

This specimen's time point label, per the study, means: sample taken at primary tumor resection. Samples were obtained from 65 to 90 patients with early-stage, untreated non-small cell lung cancer from the lung TRACERx cohort. TCR sequencing used whole RNA extracted from tumor and nontumor lung tissue, or from cryopreserved PBMC samples, without cell sorting. A patient was chosen for TCR sequencing only when enough RNA was available from at least two tumor regions. A lung pathologist reviewed the tumor and adjacent nontumor lung specimens before the specimens were selected. This clonotype was picked up a small number of times. It has no known antigen specificity. No base-level quality is on record; no much larger clone is a single base apart.

Here the chain combines TRBV3-1 and TRBJ2-5, with 12 central nucleotides matching TRBD2. The source material was lung tumor tissue, sampled at surgery. The origin of this receptor is a male donor with early-stage non-small cell lung cancer. The DNA sequence is TGTGCCAGCAGCCCAGCGGCTAGCGGGAGGGGGGGAGAGACCCAGTACTTC. It encodes CASSPAASGRGGETQYF.